One and the same sample provided the 22 T cell receptor beta chains below, sequenced in a study of HIV-infected patients and healthy controls. Reverse transcription used approximately 500 ng RNA and constant-region primers for alpha and beta. Separate chain-specific third strand synthesis with multiplexing indices produced the alpha and beta libraries. TCRdb analysed the 5' RACE reads with MiXCR anew, one entry per CDR3 protein. This table has 7,000 to 9,000 distinct CDR3 sequences, about 9.1% appearing once. No cell fractionation was done, so the repertoire covers all unsorted peripheral blood T cells. The sample was blood, taken before antiretroviral therapy. The receptor source for this set is an adult with HIV infection.

Relative to its sample, this clonotype is large. Here the CDR3 DNA reads TGTGCCAGCAGTCTACTACAGGGGGACTATGGCTACACCTTC. Amino acid sequence: CASSLLQGDYGYTF. The chain carries TRBV2 and TRBJ1-2; 8 bases are shared with TRBD1. The V gene end was trimmed by 5 bases and the J gene end by 3 bases; junction bases not matched to a gene: 5. The CDR3 is made up of 14 amino acids. Germline V CDR1 and CDR2: SNHLY, FYNNEI.

This clonotype was counted ten times or more. V is TRBV12-3 or TRBV12-4 and J is TRBJ1-5, with 7 nucleotides matching TRBD1. Trimming removed 3 bases from V and 7 bases from J; junction bases left unmatched: 12. The CDR3 totals 16 residues. Here the CDR3 DNA reads TGTGCCAGCAGTTTCAGGGGGAGGGGTTCCAACCAGCCCCAGCATTTT. Translation: CASSFRGRGSNQPQHF.

This clonotype was picked up a small number of times. The genes are TRBV27 and TRBJ1-5; weak D call: TRBD1 (5 bases). From germline, CDR1 is MNHEY and CDR2 SMNVEV (reference sequence). The CDR3 has 16 amino acids. The V gene lost 0 bases and the J gene lost 4 bases, with 13 bases spanning the gap. The CDR3 region has the DNA TGTGCCAGCAGTTTATCCCCCGTGAGGGGTAATCAGCCCCAGCATTTT. Protein product: CASSLSPVRGNQPQHF.

This clonotype is deemed medium-sized (0.01 to 0.1%). The chain recombines TRBV7-2 with TRBJ2-7; D unclear. Germline V gene sequence: CDR1 SGHTA, CDR2 FQGNSA. This CDR3 is built from 11 residues. With 5 bases removed from V and 3 bases from J, the gap between germline ends came to 5 bases. Written as DNA, the CDR3 is TGTGCCAGCAGCCTCCACTACGAGCAGTACTTC. As protein: CASSLHYEQYF. Using reference TRBV7-2 and TRBJ2-7 for the parts outside the CDR3, the full variable domain is GAGVSQSPSNKVTEKGKDVELRCDPISGHTALYWYRQSLGQGLEFLIYFQGNSAPDKSGLPSDRFSAERTGGSVSTLTIQRTQQEDSAVYLCASSLHYEQYFGPGTRLTVT.

The chain has TRBV5-5 and TRBJ2-3, with 8 positions matching TRBD1. The J segment lost 5 bases and the V segment lost 0 bases, leaving 8 bases of the junction unmatched. Germline CDR1 and CDR2: SGHKS and YYEKEE (reference sequence). CDR3 size: 16 residues. As DNA, the CDR3 is TGTGCCAGCAGCTTGGCACACGGGACAGGTGTAGATACGCAGTATTTT. It codes for CASSLAHGTGVDTQYF.

This clonotype was counted at least ten times. The V call is TRBV20-1, the J call TRBJ2-7; D unclear. Trimming cost V 6 bases and J 6 bases, with 18 bases left between them. The CDR3 totals 13 residues. CDR1 and CDR2 from the germline V gene are DFQATT and SNEGSKA (reference sequence). This chain's CDR3 is CSAPRAGEREQYF. The CDR3 region has the DNA TGCAGTGCACCTCGAGCCGGAGAGCGCGAGCAGTACTTC.

This clonotype was seen at least ten times. The V call is TRBV6-5, the J call TRBJ2-2; 16 bases fit TRBD2. The germline V gene has CDR1 MNHEY and CDR2 SVGAGI. There are 19 residues in the CDR3. V trimming: 6 bases; J trimming: 5 bases; junction bases outside the gene matches: 12. CDR3 nucleotides: TGTGCCAGCAGCCTCTCCGGGACTAGCGGGAGGGCCGCGACCGGGGAGCTGTTTTTT. Protein: CASSLSGTSGRAATGELFF.

Relative to its sample, this clonotype is medium-sized (0.01 to 0.1%). The rearrangement joins TRBV6-6 to TRBJ2-1; 9 positions agree with TRBD2. Losses at the gene ends were 5 bases for V and 5 bases for J; bases not matched to a gene: 13. This CDR3 has 17 residues. Germline CDR1 reads MNHNY; CDR2 reads SVGAGI (reference sequence). The CDR3 reads CASSTPRVAGGDNEQFF. The CDR3 bases are TGTGCCAGCAGTACCCCCCGCGTTGCGGGGGGGGACAATGAGCAGTTCTTC.

The chain carries TRBV28 and TRBJ1-2; tentative D call: TRBD1 (5 bases). Trimming pared 6 bases from V and 4 bases from J, leaving 12 bases between. CDR3 length: 13 residues. Germline assignment: CDR1 MDHEN and CDR2 SYDVKM. The CDR3 reads CASSVAGLYGYTF. The CDR3 coding sequence is TGTGCCAGCAGCGTTGCGGGACTCTATGGCTACACCTTC.

This clonotype appeared many times. The chain's CDR3 is CSVDKGPETQYF. In nucleotides, the CDR3 is TGCAGCGTTGATAAGGGCCCAGAGACCCAGTACTTC. The V gene is TRBV29-1, the J gene TRBJ2-5; D ambiguous. The ends were cut back, 3 bases at V and 4 bases at J, with 9 bases in the middle. The CDR3 is 12 residues long. The germline V gene has CDR1 SQVTM and CDR2 ANQGSEA.

This clonotype was counted at least ten times. The chain joins TRBV28 to TRBJ2-5, with D unresolved. Trimming left V 3 bases short and J 5 bases short, with 13 bases between. Germline V lookup: CDR1 MDHEN, CDR2 SYDVKM. The CDR3 runs 14 residues. The CDR3 region has the DNA TGTGCCAGCAGTTTTTTCCAGGTCCGGGAGACCCAGTACTTC. This codes for CASSFFQVRETQYF.

This clonotype was detected ten times or more. Here the CDR3 DNA reads TGTGCCAGCACCCCGGGACGGACGAACACTGAAGCTTTCTTT. Translated, it gives CASTPGRTNTEAFF. V and J are TRBV27 and TRBJ1-1, with a possible D match to TRBD1 (5 bases). The length of the CDR3 is 14 residues. The V end lost 7 bases, the J end lost 1 base, and 13 bases lay between the germline ends. Germline V lookup: CDR1 MNHEY, CDR2 SMNVEV (reference sequence).

This clonotype occurred many times. The chain recombines TRBV5-1 with TRBJ2-5, with 7 positions matching TRBD1. The CDR3 is 14 residues long. CDR1 is SGHRS, CDR2 YFSETQ, per germline. Trimming took 3 bases from V and 3 from J; bases not matched to a gene: 5. Here the CDR3 DNA reads TGCGCCAGCAGCTATCCGGGACAGAAAGAGACCCAGTACTTC. It is translated as CASSYPGQKETQYF.

This clonotype was detected many times. The chain combines TRBV6-2 or TRBV6-3 with TRBJ2-6, with 9 positions matching TRBD1. J was trimmed by 0 bases and V by 4 bases; bases with no gene match: 10. Germline lookup yields CDR1 MNHEY and CDR2 SVGEGT. The CDR3 sequence is 19 residues long. In DNA form, the CDR3 reads TGTGCCAGCAGTTTTTTAAGTGGACAGGGGATCTCTGGGGCCAACGTCCTGACTTTC. Its translation is CASSFLSGQGISGANVLTF.

This clonotype was observed at least ten times. The chain has TRBV10-3 and TRBJ2-4, with TRBD2 matching 7 bases. The V gene's germline CDR1 is ENHRY and CDR2 SYGVKD. The CDR3 sequence is 15 residues long. The V and J ends lost 4 bases and 0 bases, in that order; junction bases with no gene match: 3. The CDR3 DNA reads as TGTGCCATCAGTGCGGGAGGTGTAGCCAAAAACATTCAGTACTTC. As protein: CAISAGGVAKNIQYF.

This clonotype was seen many times. The chain recombines TRBV7-6 with TRBJ2-1; no reliable D call. The V end lost 5 bases, the J end lost 0 bases, and 11 bases lay between the germline ends. Per the germline V gene, CDR1 is SGHVS and CDR2 is FNYEAQ. The CDR3 spans 15 residues. The CDR3 region has the DNA TGTGCCAGCAGCCCTCTCCCAGGCTCCTACAATGAGCAGTTCTTC. The encoded protein is CASSPLPGSYNEQFF.

The chain combines TRBV29-1 with TRBJ1-1; D is unclear. Germline lookup yields CDR1 SQVTM and CDR2 ANQGSEA. Trimming removed 5 bases at V and 2 bases at J, with 12 bases between. The CDR3 extends over 13 amino acids. CDR3 nucleotides: TGCAGCGTTCTAACTGGCACCAACACTGAAGCTTTCTTT. Its translation: CSVLTGTNTEAFF.

In its sample, this clonotype is medium-sized. V gene TRBV20-1 combines with J gene TRBJ1-1; maybe TRBD1 (6 bases). Deletions cut 3 bases from V and 11 bases from J, with 16 bases between. The CDR3 runs 12 residues. In germline, CDR1 is DFQATT, CDR2 SNEGSKA (reference sequence). The CDR3 sequence is CSASAQGLDAFF. The DNA for the CDR3 is TGCAGTGCTAGTGCACAGGGCCTGGATGCTTTCTTT.

This clonotype was found a few times. The chain combines TRBV6-6 with TRBJ1-4; D is undetermined. V shed 6 bases and J shed 8 bases, with 16 bases lying between them. The CDR3 covers 14 residues. The germline V gene encodes CDR1 MNHNY and CDR2 SVGAGI (reference sequence). CDR3 region: CASSYLNLGEKLFF. The CDR3 DNA reads TGTGCCAGCAGCTACCTTAACCTAGGGGAAAAACTGTTTTTT.

This clonotype is termed medium-sized (0.01 to 0.1%). The rearrangement links TRBV11-2 to TRBJ2-3; TRBD2 is a possible D gene (5 bases). Germline V CDR1 and CDR2: SGHAT, FQNNGV. The CDR3 contains 15 residues. Trimming shortened V by 5 bases and J by 1 base, and 13 bases separated the two germline ends. The DNA for the CDR3 is TGTGCCAGCAGCCGCCGAGGGCAGGGCACAGATACGCAGTATTTT. It translates to CASSRRGQGTDTQYF.

The sample holds many counts of this clonotype. CDR3 DNA sequence: TGCAGCGTTGAAAGGCTTGAGCAGTTCTTC. Its translation is CSVERLEQFF. The chain employs TRBV29-1 and TRBJ2-1, with unresolved D. The CDR3 runs to 10 residues. V was pared by 2 bases and J by 9 bases, with 5 bases between. From germline, CDR1 is SQVTM and CDR2 ANQGSEA.

In its sample, this clonotype was seen many times. The chain employs TRBV20-1 and TRBJ2-7; 13 nucleotides match TRBD2. Germline CDR1 reads DFQATT; CDR2 reads SNEGSKA (reference sequence). The CDR3 totals 15 residues. V lost 6 bases and J lost 2; bases outside the gene matches: 7. The CDR3 region has the DNA TGCAGTGCCCCCGGGACTAGCGGGAACCCCTACGAGCAGTACTTC. This codes for CSAPGTSGNPYEQYF.